This T cell receptor (beta chain) was recovered during a study of shared T cell receptors in the human thymus. Profiled with immunoSEQ multiplex PCR; TCRdb holds only in-frame clones, not every one. Of about 660,000 clones listed, around 87% are singletons. Trimming removed 1 base from V and 0 bases from J; junction bases left unmatched: 9. CDR3 length: 18 amino acids. In germline, CDR1 is SGHAT, CDR2 FQNNGV. This sample also appeared in a second study, on human thymus T cells. That report adds: Donors consisted of healthy Finnish infants (having corrective surgery for congenital heart defects). In corrective heart surgery, resections were taken, and these provided the thymus tissue. Both thymic and peripheral blood repertoires showed apparently biased V and J usage.

This clonotype was sampled from a boy under two years old with a congenital heart defect. The sequencing input was thymocytes. V is TRBV11-2 and J is TRBJ2-7; 10 bases align to TRBD2. CDR3 residues: CASSLVAGGLINSYEQYF. In nucleotides, the CDR3 is TGTGCCAGCAGCTTAGTAGCGGGAGGACTCATTAACTCCTACGAGCAGTACTTC.